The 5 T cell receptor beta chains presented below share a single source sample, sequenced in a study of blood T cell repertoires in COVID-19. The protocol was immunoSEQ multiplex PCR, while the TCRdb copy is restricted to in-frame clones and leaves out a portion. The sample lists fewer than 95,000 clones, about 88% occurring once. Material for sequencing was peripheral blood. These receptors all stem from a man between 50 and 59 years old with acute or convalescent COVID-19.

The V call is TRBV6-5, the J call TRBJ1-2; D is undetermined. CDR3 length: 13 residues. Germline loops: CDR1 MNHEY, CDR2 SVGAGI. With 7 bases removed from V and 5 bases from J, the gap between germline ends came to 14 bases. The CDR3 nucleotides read TGTGCCAGCAACGACTCGGGAGGGTATGGCTACACCTTC. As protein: CASNDSGGYGYTF.

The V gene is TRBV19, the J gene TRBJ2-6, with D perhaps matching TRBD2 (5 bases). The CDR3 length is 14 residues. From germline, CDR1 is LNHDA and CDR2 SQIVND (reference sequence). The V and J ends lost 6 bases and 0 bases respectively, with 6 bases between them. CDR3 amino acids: CASREDSGANVLTF. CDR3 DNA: TGTGCCAGTAGGGAGGACTCTGGGGCCAACGTCCTGACTTTC.

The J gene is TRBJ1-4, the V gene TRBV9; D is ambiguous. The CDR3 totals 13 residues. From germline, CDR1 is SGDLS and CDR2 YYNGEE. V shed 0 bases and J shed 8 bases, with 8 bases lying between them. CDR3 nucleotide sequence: TGTGCCAGCAGCGTAGGTGCGAGGGAAAAACTGTTTTTT. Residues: CASSVGAREKLFF. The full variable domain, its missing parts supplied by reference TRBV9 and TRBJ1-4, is DSGVTQTPKHLITATGQRVTLRCSPRSGDLSVYWYQQSLDQGLQFLIQYYNGEERAKGNILERFSAQQFPDLHSELNLSSLELGDSALYFCASSVGAREKLFFGSGTQLSVL.

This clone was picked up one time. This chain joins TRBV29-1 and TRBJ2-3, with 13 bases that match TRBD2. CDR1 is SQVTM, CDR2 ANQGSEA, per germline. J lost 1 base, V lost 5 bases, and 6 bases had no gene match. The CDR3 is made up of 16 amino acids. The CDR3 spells CSVKGGLAGRTDTQYF. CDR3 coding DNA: TGCAGCGTTAAGGGGGGACTAGCGGGACGCACAGATACGCAGTATTTT.

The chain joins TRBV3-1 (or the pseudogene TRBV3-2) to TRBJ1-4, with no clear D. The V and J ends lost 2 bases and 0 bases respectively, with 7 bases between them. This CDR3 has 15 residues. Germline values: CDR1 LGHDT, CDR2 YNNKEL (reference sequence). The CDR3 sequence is CASSQTPTTNEKLFF. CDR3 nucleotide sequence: TGTGCCAGCAGCCAAACCCCTACAACTAATGAAAAACTGTTTTTT.